The source of this TCR beta chain is a study of cytomegalovirus exposure and HLA in healthy donors. Details on this clone: The antigen is not known.

Healthy bone marrow donors supplied every sample. Study results and limitations: Later analysis demonstrated an association between a missense DCLRE1C variant and TCR beta V- and J-gene trimming.

This CDR3 contains 17 residues. Germline CDR1 and CDR2: SEHNR and FQNEAQ (reference sequence). Trimming took 2 bases from V and 1 from J; bases not matched to a gene: 6. Primers: 60 Vbeta forward and 13 Jbeta reverse. Generated by immunoSEQ multiplex PCR, the TCRdb table keeps only in-frame clones and is missing some. The sample holds approximately 120,000 clones, over 65% seen once. The specimen was PBMCs. V usage is TRBV7-9 and J usage is TRBJ2-3; 10 bases align to TRBD2. The source of this sequence is a man aged 18 to 30 in good health and CMV-seronegative. This CDR3 reads CASSLTGAGGRTDTQYF. In DNA form, the CDR3 reads TGTGCCAGCAGCTTAACGGGAGCGGGGGGGCGCACAGATACGCAGTATTTT.